This record looks at one T cell receptor (beta chain) sequence and its context. It has no known antigen specificity. Base qualities are not provided; no much larger clone lies one nucleotide away. The method behind the library was the immunoSEQ multiplex PCR assay. For the multiplex PCR, a mixture combining 60 forward primers for TCR Vbeta segments and 13 reverse primers for TCR Jbeta segments was used. A multiplex PCR assay on genomic DNA amplified the CDR3 region of rearranged TCR beta genes. Amplified TCR beta libraries were sequenced as 87-base-pair reads on the Illumina HiSeq System. The original pipeline was this. Across the 500 to 850 repertoires, a later analysis counted tens of millions of unique TCR beta chains, some 11 million of which were shared by at least two donors. Raw reads were error-corrected and collapsed into unique sequences by a nearest-neighbor algorithm in which closely related sequences were merged to remove PCR and sequencing errors. CDR3 sequences were aligned to IMGT reference sequences to assign V, D and J gene segments. For a sequence to be retained, a match of at least six nucleotides was required to both a V gene segment and a J gene segment. Rearrangements were classified as productive when the CDR3 lacked stop codons and remained in frame with V and J, and all other rearrangements were classified as non-productive. CDR3 was defined by IMGT convention, running from the second conserved V-encoded cysteine to the conserved J-encoded phenylalanine. Sequences without an unambiguous match to a single V gene segment were excluded from the earlier analysis of approximately 600 of the donors. An earlier analysis of about 590 of the donors classified V segments as functional when productive rearrangements were above 56.7% and as segregating when the standard deviation between donors was above 5%. A statistical classification framework was built for diagnosing cytomegalovirus status from the catalog of TCR beta chain sequences. V and J gene assignment, in a later analysis, came from comparing TCR nucleotide sequences with IMGT/GENE-DB human TR gene sequences. The TCRdist pipeline was used in a later analysis to assign CDR3 sequences and most-parsimonious VDJ recombination scenarios. In a later analysis, every TCR beta chain was defined by the combination of its CDR3 amino acid sequence and its V-gene family, and reads without a unique V-gene family were dropped. As a way to deal with suspected cross-contamination and a sequencing artifact, a later analysis dropped 450 to 600 nucleotide sequences that were highly shared and had low generation probability. In a later analysis, a clonal expansion index was calculated for each public chain from normalized within-repertoire ranks of inferred template counts. In a later analysis, generation probabilities were computed using a VDJ recombination model fitted to out-of-frame rearrangements, and the results were checked against IGoR. A later analysis scored TCR-TCR, TCR-HLA and TCR-CMV co-occurrence with hypergeometric tests, applying a repertoire-size bias correction to TCR pairs. A later analysis estimated false discovery rates by permuting HLA or CMV assignments 20 times. In a later analysis, co-occurring TCRs were grouped using DBSCAN, and TCRdist sequence similarity was added for clustering within HLA-allele-positive subsets. Repertoires with fewer than 30,000 or more than 120,000 public chains, plus five repertoires with anomalous nucleotide sharing, were excluded from co-occurrence clustering. Here the immuneACCESS table is served through TCRdb, limited to in-frame sequences with V and J called. Missing clones are a known gap in these copies; in checked studies unresolved V genes cover under half, and the rest lacks a known reason. V and J calls and clone size follow that table, whereas D and trimming were derived from the DNA. The sample yields 150,000 to 200,000 clones; approximately 84% were counted once. The top ten clonotypes cover around 4.8% of the sample.

This sample was taken from a study of cytomegalovirus exposure and HLA in healthy donors listed by TCRdb under 2017. The study in broad terms: An earlier analysis of several hundred of the donors reported about 250 Gb of sequence data and roughly 110 million unique TCR beta sequences from some 180 million T cells. HLA typing included class I and class II loci at four-digit resolution. In the later analysis, no new phenotypic data were used to find candidate immune exposures; instead, reliance was placed on TCR beta sequences and their occurrence across donors. All discovery cohort repertoires had been generated on a single sequencing platform. An early release that covered approximately 600 HLA-typed donors contained approximately 290 gigabases of sequencing data and 85 million to 100 million unique TCR sequences. Using immunosequencing, the study profiled T cell repertoires from about 620 subjects and related those repertoires to cytomegalovirus serostatus. The aim of the study was to test whether cataloging public T cell receptors could identify signatures of past pathogen exposure. A few DR-DQ haplotypes were treated as single units for association and clustering because of strong linkage in the cohort. On average, around 240,000 unique TCR beta nucleotide sequences were sequenced per donor among 398 genotyped donors of the cohort, with around 19% of those sequences being non-productive. In addition to the first cohort of 666 subjects, a separate validation cohort of approximately 130 different subjects was used. A later analysis re-examined previously published TCR beta repertoires from 500 to 700 donors and added high-resolution HLA genotyping to investigate patterns of TCR occurrence. Typing coverage differed by locus: A, B, C, DRB1 and DQB1 were typed in roughly 620-630 donors, DQA1 in roughly 500, DPA1 in approximately 600, and DPB1 in approximately 450. Alongside the repertoire data, information on donor age, sex, ethnicity and CMV serostatus was compiled. A later genetic analysis took genome-wide SNP genotypes for about three fifths of the 666 donors and used that subset as a discovery cohort. To predict cytomegalovirus infection status, the study brought together high-throughput TCR immunosequencing, statistical association of individual TCRs with disease status, and machine learning. To decide whether each TCR beta V gene segment behaved as functional or pseudogenic, an earlier analysis of several hundred of the donors relied on high-throughput TCR beta sequencing. Among the approximately 400 genotyped donors, 75% to 90% belonged to the genetic ancestry cluster associated with self-reported Caucasian donors. The study at large found these results: CMV serostatus was the only immune exposure information available for the cohort. Compared with equally common non-associated chains, HLA-associated TCR beta chains in a later analysis were more clonally expanded and had lower generation probabilities. The classifier was reported to diagnose cytomegalovirus status with high specificity and sensitivity in both the original and validation cohorts. Compared with the approximately 720-donor mean, donors in an Asian-associated ancestry cluster had fewer N-insertions in productive TCRs, according to a later genetic analysis. In a later analysis, most CMV-associated TCR beta chains were found to appear HLA-restricted, with HLA associations seemingly driven largely by CMV exposure. In the study, 164 TCR beta chains were listed as associated with cytomegalovirus. In a later analysis, several top co-occurrence clusters were reported to appear linked to parvovirus B19, influenza, CMV and Epstein-Barr virus. Correlated functional status among segregating V segments might be attributable to linkage disequilibrium, but an unknown experimental factor could not be ruled out. Assigning TCR associations to individual alleles was difficult when HLA alleles, especially DR and DQ, strongly co-occurred. In vitro tests confirmed that a few of the cytomegalovirus-associated TCR beta chains recognize cytomegalovirus antigens. A further reported finding was that TCR beta sequences accurately predicted the HLA-A and HLA-B alleles for most subjects in the first cohort. In an earlier analysis of approximately 590 of the donors, most TCR beta V segments appeared in productive rearrangements about 87% or about 30% of the time, broadly matching IMGT annotations. According to a later analysis, TCR association rates differed among HLA loci, with DRB1 alleles showing the most associated TCRs and HLA-C alleles showing the fewest. Roughly uniform sequencing depth across donors was assumed in presence/absence analyses, although this assumption may not hold. Most TCR sequences were observed very rarely across donors, whereas some public TCRs were present in many individuals. In a later genetic analysis, a missense DCLRE1C variant was associated with V-gene and J-gene trimming of TCR beta chains, and the association was replicated in an independent cohort. A cluster of highly shared sequence variants was judged likely to be a technical artifact of the sequencing pipeline. Some IMGT-functional V segments, including TRBV6-2 and TRBV6-3, could not be distinguished by the 87-base-pair reads and were therefore excluded. The authors suggested that the approach could potentially be extended to other disease states and immunological phenotypes. At a false discovery rate of 0.05, a later analysis linked 16,951 TCR beta sequences to specific HLA alleles. Because counts were too low, roughly 18 rarely observed V segments, including chromosome 9 orphons, were left out of the earlier analysis of several hundred of the donors. In this cohort, only TCR beta chains were sequenced, and detectable features were limited by the absence of alpha or paired-chain data. Because some donors lacked HLA typing at each locus, the association tests relied only on the typed subset.

The cohort comprised approximately 700 healthy bone marrow donors. At the time of sampling, all cohort members were nominally healthy, though unrecorded immune exposures were likely present. The donor tested CMV seropositive and was one of the 289 seropositive cohort members. Each donor provided a peripheral blood sample, and peripheral blood mononuclear cells were used for TCR beta sequencing. The Qiagen DNeasy Blood Extraction Kit was used to extract genomic DNA from the blood cell samples. Between the V and J ends, shortened by 5 bases and 3 bases respectively, the junction contains 10 bases. From cysteine to phenylalanine, the CDR3 is 12 amino acids long. Only the CDR3 region is kept as DNA, spanning 36 bases read in frame from base 1. For CDR1 and CDR2, the germline V gene (reference sequence) lists GTSNPN and SVGIG.

This clonotype was obtained from a girl aged 10 to 17 in good health and CMV-seropositive. Sequencing was performed on PBMCs. The chain employs TRBV30 and TRBJ2-5; TRBD2 could be the D gene, as 5 bases match. The sequenced DNA: TGTGCCTGGTTATCCGGGGAAGAGACCCAGTACTTC. Its translation reads: CAWLSGEETQYF.